Included here is one TCR beta chain sequence, with context. Its target is unknown. One entry per CDR3 protein results from TCRdb running MiXCR on the RT-PCR reads. The data hold approximately 310,000 distinct CDR3 sequences, with 21% observed a single time. The data were taken from a study of response to subunit inactivated influenza vaccine. General study results and limits: There was a suggestion from the authors that each seasonal influenza vaccination recruits few new T cells.

The CDR3 contains 15 residues. V was cut by 8 bases and J by 0 bases, with 11 bases left in between. Germline CDR1 SNHLY, CDR2 FYNNEI. This TCR came from a man aged 50 to 69 who received an inactivated influenza vaccine. The chain joins TRBV2 to TRBJ2-6, with D tentatively TRBD1 or TRBD2 (5 bases each). The sequenced sample was PBMCs from blood, obtained about 19 months after vaccination. The CDR3 region is CASGRGDSGANVLTF. CDR3 in DNA: TGTGCCAGCGGTCGGGGCGACTCTGGGGCCAACGTCCTGACTTTC.